This is a list of T cell receptor beta chains from one sample in a study of cytomegalovirus exposure and HLA in healthy donors. Some clones are missing from TCRdb's copy, which holds only in-frame ones; the method was immunoSEQ multiplex PCR. The table records some 150,000 clones, roughly 80% of them present only once. The specimen was PBMCs. These receptors were collected from a woman between 40 and 55 years old in good health and CMV-seropositive. CDR3s include the opening cysteine and the closing phenylalanine or tryptophan. A D gene is named only where the DNA matches it firmly. Not all rows give a size; the values are once, few, many and, for expanded clones, a class.

TRBJ2-7 TRBV15 NA TRBD2 CATSRGGTSGYEQYF TGTGCCACCAGCAGGGGGGGGACTAGCGGCTACGAGCAGTACTTC
TRBJ2-5 TRBV18 NA TRBD1 CASSAHRGETQYF TGTGCCAGCTCAGCTCACAGGGGGGAGACCCAGTACTTC
TRBJ1-2 TRBV28 once TRBD1 CASSLLTTGGLRGYTF TGTGCCAGCAGTCTCCTCACGACAGGGGGCCTCAGGGGCTACACCTTC
TRBJ1-5 TRBV4-3 NA NA CASSQGLNQPQHF TGCGCCAGCAGCCAGGGGCTCAATCAGCCCCAGCATTTT
TRBJ2-1 TRBV28 once NA CASQIGGSYNEQFF TGTGCCAGTCAGATCGGGGGATCCTACAATGAGCAGTTCTTC
TRBJ1-6 TRBV10-3 NA TRBD1 CAISLDRGLSPLHF TGTGCCATCAGCTTGGACAGGGGGCTTTCACCCCTCCACTTT
TRBJ2-7 TRBV7-9 NA TRBD2 CASSFLAGREYEQYF TGTGCCAGCAGCTTCCTAGCGGGGAGAGAGTACGAGCAGTACTTC
TRBJ2-3 TRBV11-2 NA NA CASSLALSGVTTDTQYF TGTGCCAGCAGCTTAGCTCTTTCGGGAGTTACCACAGATACGCAGTATTTT
TRBJ2-1 TRBV6-5 NA NA CASSYYGERFF TGTGCCAGCAGTTACTATGGAGAACGGTTCTTC
TRBJ2-7 TRBV4-1 once TRBD2 CASSQYELAGNEQYF TGCGCCAGCAGCCAATATGAACTAGCGGGCAACGAGCAGTACTTC
TRBJ2-7 TRBV5-5 NA TRBD1 CASNHYPGGRHEQYF TGTGCCAGCAACCATTATCCAGGGGGAAGACACGAGCAGTACTTC
TRBJ2-5 TRBV7-3 once TRBD1 CASSQRTGWQETQYF TGTGCCAGCAGCCAAAGGACAGGGTGGCAAGAGACCCAGTACTTC
TRBJ2-7 TRBV30 NA NA CAWSSRVRVSYEQYF TGTGCCTGGAGTTCGAGGGTAAGGGTCTCCTACGAGCAGTACTTC
TRBJ1-1 TRBV21-1 NA NA CASSKVGEGFDTEAFF TGTGCCAGCAGCAAAGTTGGTGAGGGCTTTGATACTGAAGCTTTCTTT
TRBJ1-6 TRBV10-3 NA TRBD1 CAISVQGGNSPLHF TGTGCCATCAGTGTTCAGGGGGGAAATTCACCCCTCCACTTT
TRBJ1-1 TRBV29-1 NA NA CSVFSNTEAFF TGCAGCGTTTTCAGTAACACTGAAGCTTTCTTT
TRBJ2-7 TRBV9 NA TRBD2 CASSVAGSSGRERQYF TGTGCCAGCAGCGTAGCAGGTTCCAGCGGGAGGGAAAGGCAGTACTTC
TRBJ1-2 TRBV5-4 NA NA CASSPPSGYYGYTF TGTGCCAGCAGCCCGCCCTCAGGGTACTATGGCTACACCTTC
TRBJ1-2 TRBV4-3 NA NA CASSQDSGYVNYGYTF TGCGCCAGCAGCCAAGACAGTGGTTATGTCAACTATGGCTACACCTTC
TRBJ2-7 TRBV11-2 NA TRBD2 CASSRGASGSFYEQYF TGTGCCAGCAGCCGGGGGGCTAGCGGGAGTTTCTACGAGCAGTACTTC
TRBJ2-5 TRBV5-4 NA NA CASSTNRGETQYF TGTGCCAGCAGCACAAACCGGGGGGAGACCCAGTACTTC